Sequencing of this T cell receptor beta chain was carried out in a study of blood T cell repertoires in COVID-19. This CDR3 region has 13 residues. Trimming left V 3 bases short and J 8 bases short, with 13 bases between. From germline, CDR1 is KGHSH and CDR2 LQKENI. As processed by the authors: Researchers report that nucleated cell counts were estimated from reference gene primer amplification. Produced via immunoSEQ multiplex PCR; TCRdb's table is partial and in-frame only. That table supplies the V and J calls and clone size; D and trimming were determined from the DNA. The table lists 35,000 to 50,000 clones, around 86% of them singletons, with around 8.3% in the top ten. In its sample, this clone was seen a few times.

The chain carries TRBV18 and TRBJ1-2; a weak D match, TRBD1 (6 bases). This TCR derives from a man between 60 and 70 years old with active COVID-19. Sequencing was carried out using peripheral blood. This chain's CDR3 is CASSPVHREGYTF. The CDR3 coding sequence is TGTGCCAGCTCACCGGTACACAGGGAGGGCTACACCTTC.